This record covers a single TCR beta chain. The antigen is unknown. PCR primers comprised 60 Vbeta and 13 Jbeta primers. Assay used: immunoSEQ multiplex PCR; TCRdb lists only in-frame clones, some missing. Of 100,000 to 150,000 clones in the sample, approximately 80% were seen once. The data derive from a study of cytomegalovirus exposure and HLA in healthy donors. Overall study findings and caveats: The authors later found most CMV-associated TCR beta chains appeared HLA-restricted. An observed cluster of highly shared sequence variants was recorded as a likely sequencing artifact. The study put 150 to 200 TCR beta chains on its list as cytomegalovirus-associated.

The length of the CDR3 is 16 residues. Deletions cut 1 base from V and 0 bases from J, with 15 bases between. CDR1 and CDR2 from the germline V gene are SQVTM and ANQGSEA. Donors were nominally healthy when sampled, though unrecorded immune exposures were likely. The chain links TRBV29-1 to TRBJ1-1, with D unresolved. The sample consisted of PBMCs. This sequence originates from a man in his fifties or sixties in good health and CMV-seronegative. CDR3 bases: TGCAGCGTTGAAGGGCCCAGAACGGGTTTGAACACTGAAGCTTTCTTT. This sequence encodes CSVEGPRTGLNTEAFF. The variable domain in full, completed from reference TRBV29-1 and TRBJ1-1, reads SAVISQKPSRDICQRGTSLTIQCQVDSQVTMMFWYRQQPGQSLTLIATANQGSEATYESGFVIDKFPISRPNLTFSTLTVSNMSPEDSSIYLCSVEGPRTGLNTEAFFGQGTRLTVV.